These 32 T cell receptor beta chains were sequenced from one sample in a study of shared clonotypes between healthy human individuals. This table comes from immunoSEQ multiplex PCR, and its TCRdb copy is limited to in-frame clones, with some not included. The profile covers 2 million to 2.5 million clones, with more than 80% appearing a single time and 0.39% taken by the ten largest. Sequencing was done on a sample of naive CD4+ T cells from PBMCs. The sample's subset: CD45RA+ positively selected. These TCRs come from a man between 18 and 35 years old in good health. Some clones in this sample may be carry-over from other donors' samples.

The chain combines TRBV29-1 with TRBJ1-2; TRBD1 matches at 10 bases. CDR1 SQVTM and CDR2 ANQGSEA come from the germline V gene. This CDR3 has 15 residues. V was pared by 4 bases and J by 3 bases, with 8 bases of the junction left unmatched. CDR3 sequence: CSVAAGGTGDYGYTF. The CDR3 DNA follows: TGCAGCGTTGCCGCGGGGGGGACAGGGGACTATGGCTACACCTTC.

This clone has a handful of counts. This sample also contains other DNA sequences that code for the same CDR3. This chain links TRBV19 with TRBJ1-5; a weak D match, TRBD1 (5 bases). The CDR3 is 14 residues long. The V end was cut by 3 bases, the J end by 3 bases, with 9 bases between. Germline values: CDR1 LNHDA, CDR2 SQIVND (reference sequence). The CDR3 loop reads CASSIRDFNQPQHF. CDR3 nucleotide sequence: TGTGCCAGTAGTATCAGGGATTTCAATCAGCCCCAGCATTTT.

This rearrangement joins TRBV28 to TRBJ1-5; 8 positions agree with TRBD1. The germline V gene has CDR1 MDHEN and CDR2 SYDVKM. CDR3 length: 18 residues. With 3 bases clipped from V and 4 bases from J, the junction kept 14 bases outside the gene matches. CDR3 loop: CASSFRGPNRNRNQPQHF. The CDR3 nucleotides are TGTGCCAGCAGTTTCAGGGGGCCTAATCGAAATAGAAATCAGCCCCAGCATTTT.

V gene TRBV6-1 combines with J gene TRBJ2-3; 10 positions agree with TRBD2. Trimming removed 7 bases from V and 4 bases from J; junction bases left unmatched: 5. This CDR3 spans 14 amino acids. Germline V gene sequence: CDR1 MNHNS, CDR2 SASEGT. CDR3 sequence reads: CASKAGGASDTQYF. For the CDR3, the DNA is TGTGCCAGCAAAGCGGGAGGGGCGTCAGATACGCAGTATTTT.

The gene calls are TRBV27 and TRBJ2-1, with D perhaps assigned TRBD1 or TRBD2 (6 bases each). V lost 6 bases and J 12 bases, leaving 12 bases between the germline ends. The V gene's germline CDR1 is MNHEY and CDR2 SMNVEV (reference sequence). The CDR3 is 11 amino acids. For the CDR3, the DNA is TGTGCCAGCAGCCCCAGGGGAGGGCAGTTCTTC. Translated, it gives CASSPRGGQFF.

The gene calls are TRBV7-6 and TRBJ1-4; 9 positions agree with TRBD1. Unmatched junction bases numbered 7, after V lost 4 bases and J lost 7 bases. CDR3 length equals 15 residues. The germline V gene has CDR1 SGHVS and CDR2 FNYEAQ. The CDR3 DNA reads TGTGCCAGCAGCTCCGGACAGGGGCCTTTTGAAAAACTGTTTTTT. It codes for CASSSGQGPFEKLFF.

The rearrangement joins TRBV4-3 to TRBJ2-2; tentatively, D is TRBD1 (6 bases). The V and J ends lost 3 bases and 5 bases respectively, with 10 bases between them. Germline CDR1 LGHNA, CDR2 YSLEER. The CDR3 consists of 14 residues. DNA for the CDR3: TGCGCCAGCAGCCACCGACAGGCAACCGGGGAGCTGTTTTTT. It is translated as CASSHRQATGELFF.

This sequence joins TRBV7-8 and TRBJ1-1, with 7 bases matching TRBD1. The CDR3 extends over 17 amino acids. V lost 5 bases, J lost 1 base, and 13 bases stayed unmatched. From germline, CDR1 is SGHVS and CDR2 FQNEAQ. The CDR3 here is CASSPPGGPLRNTEAFF. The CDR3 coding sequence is TGTGCCAGCAGCCCCCCAGGGGGGCCCTTAAGGAACACTGAAGCTTTCTTT.

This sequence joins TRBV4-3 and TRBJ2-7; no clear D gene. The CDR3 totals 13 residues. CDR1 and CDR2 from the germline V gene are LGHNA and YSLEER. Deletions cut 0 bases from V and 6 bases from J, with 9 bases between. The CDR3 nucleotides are TGCGCCAGCAGCCAAGAAAAAGTCCTCGAGCAGTACTTC. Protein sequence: CASSQEKVLEQYF.

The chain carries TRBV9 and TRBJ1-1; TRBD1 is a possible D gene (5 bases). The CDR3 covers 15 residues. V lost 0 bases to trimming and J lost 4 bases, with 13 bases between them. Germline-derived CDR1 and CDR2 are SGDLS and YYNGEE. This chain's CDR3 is CASSVGPGGGTEAFF. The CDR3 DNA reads TGTGCCAGCAGCGTAGGGCCTGGTGGGGGCACTGAAGCTTTCTTT.

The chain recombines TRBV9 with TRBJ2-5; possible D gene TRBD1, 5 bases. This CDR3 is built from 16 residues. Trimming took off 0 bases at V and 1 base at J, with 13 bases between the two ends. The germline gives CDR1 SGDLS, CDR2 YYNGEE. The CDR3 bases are TGTGCCAGCAGCGTAGGAGTAAGTGGGGCCCAAGAGACCCAGTACTTC. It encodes CASSVGVSGAQETQYF.

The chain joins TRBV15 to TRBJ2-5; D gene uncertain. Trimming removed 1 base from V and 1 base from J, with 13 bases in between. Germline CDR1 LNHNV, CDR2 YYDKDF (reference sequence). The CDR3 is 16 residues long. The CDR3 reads CATSRGRTAVQETQYF. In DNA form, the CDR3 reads TGTGCCACCAGCAGAGGTAGAACGGCGGTCCAAGAGACCCAGTACTTC. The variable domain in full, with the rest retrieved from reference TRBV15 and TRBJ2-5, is DAMVIQNPRYQVTQFGKPVTLSCSQTLNHNVMYWYQQKSSQAPKLLFHYYDKDFNNEADTPDNFQSRRPNTSFCFLDIRSPGLGDTAMYLCATSRGRTAVQETQYFGPGTRLLVL.

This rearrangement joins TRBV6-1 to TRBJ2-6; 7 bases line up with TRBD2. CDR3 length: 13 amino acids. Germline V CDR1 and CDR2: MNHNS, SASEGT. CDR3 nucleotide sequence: TGTGCGGAGCGGGAATCTGGGGCCAACGTCCTGACTTTC. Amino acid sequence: CAERESGANVLTF.

The DNA for the CDR3 is TGTGCCAGCAGCTTAAGGGACAGACCCTACGAGCAGTACTTC. Translation: CASSLRDRPYEQYF. This chain joins TRBV11-3 and TRBJ2-7; TRBD1 matches 7 bases. The CDR3 consists of 14 residues. CDR1 and CDR2 (germline): SGHNT, YENEEA. The J segment lost 2 bases and the V segment lost 2 bases, leaving 3 bases of the junction unmatched.

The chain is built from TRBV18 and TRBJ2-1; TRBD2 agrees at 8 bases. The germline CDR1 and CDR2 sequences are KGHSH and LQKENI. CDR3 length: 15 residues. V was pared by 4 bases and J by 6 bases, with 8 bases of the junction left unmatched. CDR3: CASSQPGTRINEQFF. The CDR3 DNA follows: TGTGCCAGCTCACAACCCGGGACTAGAATCAATGAGCAGTTCTTC.

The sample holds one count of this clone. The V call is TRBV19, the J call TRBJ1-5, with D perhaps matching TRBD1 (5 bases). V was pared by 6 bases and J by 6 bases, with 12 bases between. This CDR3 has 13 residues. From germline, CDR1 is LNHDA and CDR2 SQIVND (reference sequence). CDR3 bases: TGTGCCAGTAGACGGGGGTATGCTCAGCCCCAGCATTTT. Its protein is CASRRGYAQPQHF. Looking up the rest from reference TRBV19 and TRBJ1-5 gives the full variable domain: DGGITQSPKYLFRKEGQNVTLSCEQNLNHDAMYWYRQDPGQGLRLIYYSQIVNDFQKGDIAEGYSVSREKKESFPLTVTSAQKNPTAFYLCASRRGYAQPQHFGDGTRLSIL.

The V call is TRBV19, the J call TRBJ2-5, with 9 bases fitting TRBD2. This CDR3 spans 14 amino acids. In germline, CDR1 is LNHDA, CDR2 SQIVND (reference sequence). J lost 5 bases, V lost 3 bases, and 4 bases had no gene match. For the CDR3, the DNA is TGTGCCAGTAGTATTGGGACTAGCCGGGAGACCCAGTACTTC. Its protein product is CASSIGTSRETQYF.

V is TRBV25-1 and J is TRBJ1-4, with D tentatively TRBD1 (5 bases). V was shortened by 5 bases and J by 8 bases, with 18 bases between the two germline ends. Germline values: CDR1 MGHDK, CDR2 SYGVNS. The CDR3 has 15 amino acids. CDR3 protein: CASSPPGTGGEKLFF. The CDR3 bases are TGTGCCAGCAGTCCTCCCGGGACCGGTGGGGAAAAACTGTTTTTT.

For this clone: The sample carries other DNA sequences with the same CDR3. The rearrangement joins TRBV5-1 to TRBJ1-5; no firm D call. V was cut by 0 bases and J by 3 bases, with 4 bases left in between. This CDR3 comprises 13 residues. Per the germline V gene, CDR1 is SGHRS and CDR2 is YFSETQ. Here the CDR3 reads CASSLGSNQPQHF. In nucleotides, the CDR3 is TGCGCCAGCAGCTTGGGCTCCAATCAGCCCCAGCATTTT.

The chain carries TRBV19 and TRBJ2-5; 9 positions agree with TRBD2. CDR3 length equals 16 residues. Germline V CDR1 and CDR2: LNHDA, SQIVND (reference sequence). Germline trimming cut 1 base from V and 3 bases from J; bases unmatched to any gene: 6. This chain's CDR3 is CASSIVLASGEETQYF. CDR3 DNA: TGTGCCAGTAGTATAGTGTTGGCTAGCGGGGAAGAGACCCAGTACTTC.

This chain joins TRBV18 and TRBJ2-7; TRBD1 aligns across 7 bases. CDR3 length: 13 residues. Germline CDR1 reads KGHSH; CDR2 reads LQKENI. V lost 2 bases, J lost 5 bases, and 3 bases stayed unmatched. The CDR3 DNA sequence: TGTGCCAGCTCACCAACAGGGGAACACGAGCAGTACTTC. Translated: CASSPTGEHEQYF. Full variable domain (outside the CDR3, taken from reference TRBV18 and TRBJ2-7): NAGVMQNPRHLVRRRGQEARLRCSPMKGHSHVYWYRQLPEEGLKFMVYLQKENIIDESGMPKERFSAEFPKEGPSILRIQQVVRGDSAAYFCASSPTGEHEQYFGPGTRLTVT.

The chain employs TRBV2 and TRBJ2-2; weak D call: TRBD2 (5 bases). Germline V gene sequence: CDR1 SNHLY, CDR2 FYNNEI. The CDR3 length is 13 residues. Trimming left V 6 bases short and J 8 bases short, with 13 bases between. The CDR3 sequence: CASRLSRAGELFF. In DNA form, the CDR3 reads TGTGCCAGCAGACTATCGCGGGCGGGGGAGCTGTTTTTT.

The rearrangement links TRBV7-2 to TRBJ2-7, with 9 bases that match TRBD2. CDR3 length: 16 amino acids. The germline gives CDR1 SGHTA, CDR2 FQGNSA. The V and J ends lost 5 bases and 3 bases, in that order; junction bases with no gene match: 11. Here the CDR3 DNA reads TGTGCCAGCAGCCCCCCCACGGGACTAGCTGGCTACGAGCAGTACTTC. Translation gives CASSPPTGLAGYEQYF.

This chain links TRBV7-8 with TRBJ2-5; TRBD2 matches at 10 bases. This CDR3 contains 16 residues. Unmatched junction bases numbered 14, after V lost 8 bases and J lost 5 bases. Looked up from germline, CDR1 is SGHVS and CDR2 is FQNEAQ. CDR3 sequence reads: CASAKGSGRPPETQYF. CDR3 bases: TGTGCCAGCGCTAAGGGTAGCGGGAGGCCCCCGGAGACCCAGTACTTC.

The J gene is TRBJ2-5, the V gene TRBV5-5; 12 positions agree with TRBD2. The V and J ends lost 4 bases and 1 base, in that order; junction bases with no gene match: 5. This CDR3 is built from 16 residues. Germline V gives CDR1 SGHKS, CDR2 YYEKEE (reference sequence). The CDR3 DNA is TGTGCCAGCAGCCATACTAGCGGGAGGTTCCAAGAGACCCAGTACTTC. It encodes CASSHTSGRFQETQYF.

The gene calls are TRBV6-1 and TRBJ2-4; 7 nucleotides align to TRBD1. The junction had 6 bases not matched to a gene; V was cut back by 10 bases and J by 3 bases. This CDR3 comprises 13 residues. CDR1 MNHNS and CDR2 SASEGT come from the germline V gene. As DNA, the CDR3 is TGTGCCAACTCCCAGGGGGTCAAAAACATTCAGTACTTC. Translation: CANSQGVKNIQYF.

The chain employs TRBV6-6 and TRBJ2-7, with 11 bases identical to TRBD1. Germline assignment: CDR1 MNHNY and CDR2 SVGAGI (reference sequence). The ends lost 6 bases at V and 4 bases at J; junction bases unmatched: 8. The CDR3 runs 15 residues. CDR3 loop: CASRTPGQGAYEQYF. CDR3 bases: TGTGCCAGCAGGACGCCCGGACAGGGGGCGTACGAGCAGTACTTC.

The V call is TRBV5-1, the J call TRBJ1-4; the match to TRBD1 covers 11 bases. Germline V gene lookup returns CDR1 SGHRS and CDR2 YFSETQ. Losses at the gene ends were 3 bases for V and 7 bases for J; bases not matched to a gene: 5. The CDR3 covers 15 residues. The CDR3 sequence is CASSWGGQGAEKLFF. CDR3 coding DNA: TGCGCCAGCAGCTGGGGAGGACAGGGGGCTGAAAAACTGTTTTTT.

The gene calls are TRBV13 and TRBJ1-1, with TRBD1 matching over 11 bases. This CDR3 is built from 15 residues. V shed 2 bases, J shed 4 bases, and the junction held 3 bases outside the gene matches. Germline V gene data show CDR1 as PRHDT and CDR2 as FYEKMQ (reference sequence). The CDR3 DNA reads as TGTGCCAGCAGCTTAATAGGGACAGGGGGCACTGAAGCTTTCTTT. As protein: CASSLIGTGGTEAFF.

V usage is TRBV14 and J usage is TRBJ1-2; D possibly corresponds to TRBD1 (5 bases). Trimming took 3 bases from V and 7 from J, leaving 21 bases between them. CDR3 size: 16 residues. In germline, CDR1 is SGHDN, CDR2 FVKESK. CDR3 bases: TGTGCCAGCAGCCAGGGCGGACATCGCTTTTTCCTTGGCTACACCTTC. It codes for CASSQGGHRFFLGYTF.

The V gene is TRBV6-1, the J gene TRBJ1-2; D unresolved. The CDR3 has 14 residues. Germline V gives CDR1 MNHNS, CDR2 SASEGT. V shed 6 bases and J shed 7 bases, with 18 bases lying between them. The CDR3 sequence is CASRKDGRGGGYTF. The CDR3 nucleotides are TGTGCCAGCAGAAAGGACGGGCGTGGCGGTGGCTACACCTTC.

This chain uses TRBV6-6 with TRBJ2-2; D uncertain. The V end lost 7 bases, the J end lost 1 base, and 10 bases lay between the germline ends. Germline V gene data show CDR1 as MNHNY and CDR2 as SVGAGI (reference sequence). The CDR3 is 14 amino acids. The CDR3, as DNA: TGTGCCAGCACGGTGGGGTGGAACACCGGGGAGCTGTTTTTT. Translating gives CASTVGWNTGELFF.